This T cell receptor (beta chain) is from a study of CD4 T cells in relation to SARS-CoV-2 and coronaviruses. CDR1 is ENHRY and CDR2 is SYGVKD in the germline V gene. The CDR3 length is 15 residues. The ends lost 7 bases at V and 0 bases at J; junction bases unmatched: 5. Clones were read by immunoSEQ multiplex PCR, and TCRdb kept only the in-frame ones, dropping some. This sample has about 25,000 clones, with around 78% found just once. Before the COVID-19 pandemic, during about 2011-2018, CD4+ T cells were taken from unexposed donors. CD4+ T cells were isolated from the cells after more than 8 days of culture. Cultures held two million PBMCs per well with roughly 10 IU/ml IL-2. This clone was detected a few times. Its antigen is not known.

The chain is built from TRBV10-3 and TRBJ1-1; 10 positions match TRBD1. The sequencing sample was made of CD4+ T cells from PBMCs, cultured in vitro. The TCR was taken from a human donor in good health. CDR3 in amino acids: CAITRTGGMNTEAFF. The DNA of the CDR3 is TGTGCCATCACCCGGACAGGGGGGATGAACACTGAAGCTTTCTTT.